This T cell receptor beta chain was sequenced in a study of T-cell memory formation after mild COVID-19. Study summary: There were largely donor-specific TCR clusters.

Constant-segment primers were used for 5'RACE, and the resulting TCR alpha and TCR beta cDNA libraries carried sample barcodes and UMIs. TCRdb processed the 5' RACE reads anew with MiXCR; each CDR3 protein has one entry. This table holds 470,000 or so distinct CDR3 sequences, 20% found once. General study results and limits: The second-wave clones peaking on day 37 were not confirmed as SARS-CoV-2-specific.

The germline gives CDR1 LGHNA, CDR2 YNFKEQ. With 6 bases removed from V and 1 base from J, the gap between germline ends came to 13 bases. There are 15 residues in the CDR3. About this clonotype itself: The antigen remains unidentified.

This chain joins TRBV4-2 and TRBJ1-3; TRBD1 is a possible D gene (5 bases). This TCR came from an adult woman who had mild COVID-19 (a few samples of this study predate the infection). Cell type and time point are not known. The sample was PBMCs or a T cell subset sorted from them (not recorded which). CDR3 sequence: CASSPRGESGNTIYF. CDR3 nucleotide sequence: TGTGCCAGCAGTCCTAGGGGAGAATCTGGAAACACCATATATTTT.